This TCR beta chain appears in the sequencing data of a study of blood T cell repertoires in COVID-19. Trimming took 9 bases from V and 5 from J, leaving 20 bases between them. Germline V gene data show CDR1 as SNHLY and CDR2 as FYNNEI. This CDR3 contains 15 residues. TCRdb's table, derived via immunoSEQ multiplex PCR, lists solely in-frame clones and lacks some. The table has under 150,000 clones, about 81% seen once; the top ten hold about 2.4%. The specimen was PBMCs or T cells enriched from blood (not recorded which). This rearrangement joins TRBV2 to TRBJ1-5; no firm D call. The receptor comes from a man aged 40-49 years with acute COVID-19. The CDR3 reads CARVEAPVVDQPQHF. CDR3 coding DNA: TGTGCCAGGGTGGAGGCCCCGGTCGTAGATCAGCCCCAGCATTTT. The full variable domain, with the rest looked up from reference TRBV2 and TRBJ1-5, is EPEVTQTPSHQVTQMGQEVILRCVPISNHLYFYWYRQILGQKVEFLVSFYNNEISEKSEIFDDQFSVERPDGSNFTLKIRSTKLEDSAMYFCARVEAPVVDQPQHFGDGTRLSIL.